A selection of T cell receptor beta chains follows, all from one sample in a study of blood T cell repertoires in COVID-19. Sequenced by immunoSEQ multiplex PCR; TCRdb stores in-frame clones only, minus some. The sample consists of 150,000 to 190,000 clones, roughly 85% of them appearing once. The specimen sequenced was peripheral blood. The origin of the receptors is a woman aged 55-69 years with COVID-19, enrolled during active disease. The CDR3 runs from the conserved cysteine through the conserved F or W. A D gene is named only where the DNA matches it firmly. Part of the rows lack a size; the others show once, few, many or a class for expanded clones.

d_gene	abundance	v_gene	len	j_gene	CDR3aa	CDR3nt
-	-	TRBV6-5	13	TRBJ1-1	CASSPQGGTEAFF	TGTGCCAGCAGTCCCCAGGGTGGGACTGAAGCTTTCTTT
-	-	TRBV29-1	14	TRBJ1-5	CSVSIGGTNQPQHF	TGCAGCGTATCAATCGGGGGGACGAATCAGCCCCAGCATTTT
-	-	TRBV12-3/TRBV12-4	13	TRBJ1-2	CASGAGGSAGYTF	TGTGCCAGCGGGGCGGGAGGGTCGGCTGGCTACACCTTC
-	-	TRBV19	15	TRBJ2-7	CASSNPGTHTYEQYF	TGTGCCAGTAGTAACCCCGGGACACACACCTACGAGCAGTACTTC
-	once	TRBV10-1	13	TRBJ1-1	CASSAGTTTEAFF	TGCGCCAGCAGTGCCGGGACAACAACTGAAGCTTTCTTT
-	-	TRBV11-3	13	TRBJ1-6	CASSLGQNSPLHF	TGTGCCAGCAGCTTAGGACAGAATTCACCCCTCCACTTT
TRBD1	once	TRBV3-1/TRBV3-2	13	TRBJ1-1	CAARDRGRPEAFF	TGTGCCGCCCGGGACAGGGGAAGACCTGAAGCTTTCTTT
-	-	TRBV2	13	TRBJ1-5	CASTSGLNQPQHF	TGTGCCAGCACTTCAGGGCTCAATCAGCCCCAGCATTTT
-	-	TRBV15	16	TRBJ1-3	CATSSPVSGNGNTIYF	TGTGCCACCAGCAGCCCAGTGTCAGGGAACGGAAACACCATATATTTT
-	-	TRBV5-1	14	TRBJ1-1	CASSIQTGHTEAFF	TGCGCCAGCAGCATCCAGACAGGACACACTGAAGCTTTCTTT
TRBD1	-	TRBV7-2	17	TRBJ1-2	CASSFNRPWTGIYGYTF	TGTGCCAGCAGCTTCAACAGACCCTGGACAGGGATCTATGGCTACACCTTC
TRBD1	-	TRBV7-3	13	TRBJ1-2	CASSLGTGSGYTF	TGTGCCAGCAGCTTAGGGACAGGGTCTGGCTACACCTTC
TRBD1	once	TRBV5-4	14	TRBJ1-5	CASSPGQGKQPQHF	TGTGCCAGCAGCCCGGGACAGGGCAAACAGCCCCAGCATTTT
TRBD1	-	TRBV3-1/TRBV3-2	16	TRBJ1-3	CASSRTGRPVGNTIYF	TGTGCCAGCAGCCGGACAGGGCGGCCCGTTGGAAACACCATATATTTT
-	-	TRBV19	13	TRBJ2-7	CASSIDGSYEQYF	TGTGCCAGTAGTATAGACGGTTCCTACGAGCAGTACTTC
-	-	TRBV5-1	17	TRBJ1-3	CASSLAGKGSSGNTIYF	TGCGCCAGCAGCTTGGCCGGTAAAGGGAGCTCTGGAAACACCATATATTTT
-	-	TRBV3-1/TRBV3-2	16	TRBJ1-2	CASSQVGQRTNYGYTF	TGTGCCAGCAGCCAAGTTGGGCAGAGAACAAACTATGGCTACACCTTC
-	-	TRBV29-1	16	TRBJ2-7	CSVLRIGRGSGYEQYF	TGCAGCGTCCTCAGAATTGGGCGCGGAAGCGGCTACGAGCAGTACTTC
TRBD1	-	TRBV5-8	15	TRBJ1-5	CASSNDRASNQPQHF	TGTGCCAGCAGCAACGACAGGGCCAGCAATCAGCCCCAGCATTTT
TRBD2	-	TRBV4-2	16	TRBJ2-3	CASSQATSGRADTQYF	TGTGCCAGCAGCCAAGCAACTAGCGGGAGGGCAGATACGCAGTATTTT
TRBD1	-	TRBV7-9	15	TRBJ2-5	CASSPPGTGLETQYF	TGTGCCAGCAGCCCTCCCGGGACAGGGTTAGAGACCCAGTACTTC
-	few	TRBV7-2	15	TRBJ1-2	CASSLAGQFFYGYTF	TGTGCCAGCAGCTTAGCCGGACAGTTTTTCTATGGCTACACCTTC
-	-	TRBV7-7	14	TRBJ2-1	CASSLGGSYNEQFF	TGTGCTAGCAGCTTAGGAGGCTCCTACAATGAGCAGTTCTTC
TRBD1	-	TRBV2	12	TRBJ1-6	CATDRVNSPLHF	TGTGCCACCGACAGGGTGAATTCACCCCTCCACTTT
-	few	TRBV11-2	14	TRBJ1-4	CASSFSGVSQKLFF	TGTGCCAGCAGCTTCTCGGGGGTTAGTCAAAAACTGTTTTTT
-	once	TRBV3-1/TRBV3-2	12	TRBJ2-2	CASSQAGGELFF	TGTGCCAGCAGCCAAGCGGGGGGGGAGCTGTTTTTT
-	-	TRBV3-1/TRBV3-2	15	TRBJ1-5	CASSQGGYSNQPQHF	TGTGCCAGCAGCCAAGGAGGGTATAGCAATCAGCCCCAGCATTTT
-	-	TRBV6-1	14	TRBJ1-1	CASSTRGDGTEAFF	TGTGCCAGCAGTACCCGGGGGGATGGCACTGAAGCTTTCTTT
TRBD1	-	TRBV5-1	18	TRBJ1-3	CASSVSGTGVLSGNTIYF	TGCGCCAGCAGCGTGTCCGGGACAGGAGTCCTCTCTGGAAACACCATATATTTT
TRBD1	-	TRBV11-2	17	TRBJ2-6	CASSQRTGSSGANVLTF	TGTGCCAGCAGCCAGCGGACAGGGAGCTCTGGGGCCAACGTCCTGACTTTC
TRBD2	-	TRBV3-1/TRBV3-2	11	TRBJ2-5	CASSQLAESNF	TGTGCCAGCAGCCAACTAGCGGAGTCGAACTTC
-	-	TRBV6-4	14	TRBJ2-2	CASRERTYTGELFF	TGTGCCAGCCGAGAGAGGACATACACCGGGGAGCTGTTTTTT
-	-	TRBV12-3/TRBV12-4	13	TRBJ2-3	CASTRSEKDTQYF	TGTGCCAGCACCCGCAGCGAGAAAGATACGCAGTATTTT
TRBD1	-	TRBV29-1	15	TRBJ1-2	CSPEGMTGGSRGYTF	TGCAGCCCTGAGGGTATGACAGGGGGCAGTCGAGGCTACACCTTC
-	-	TRBV19	15	TRBJ2-6	CASSIRGSGANVLTF	TGTGCCAGTAGTATACGGGGATCTGGGGCCAACGTCCTGACTTTC
-	-	TRBV7-9	16	TRBJ1-1	CASSPGSGFMNTEAFF	TGTGCCAGCAGCCCCGGGTCGGGGTTTATGAACACTGAAGCTTTCTTT
TRBD2	-	TRBV5-1	16	TRBJ2-3	CASSLGTSSSTDTQYF	TGCGCCAGCAGCTTGGGGACTAGCAGTAGCACAGATACGCAGTATTTT
TRBD2	-	TRBV19	14	TRBJ2-1	CASSISGGRNEQFF	TGTGCCAGTAGTATAAGCGGGGGAAGGAATGAGCAGTTCTTC
TRBD1	-	TRBV6-5	15	TRBJ1-1	CASTLPGTGNTEAFF	TGTGCCAGCACCCTCCCGGGGACAGGGAACACTGAAGCTTTCTTT
-	-	TRBV6-2/TRBV6-3	14	TRBJ1-3	CASSLGIRGDTIYF	TGTGCCAGCAGCCTCGGGATTCGGGGTGACACCATATATTTT
-	-	TRBV3-1/TRBV3-2	13	TRBJ1-2	CASSHLPNYGYTF	TGTGCCAGCAGCCATCTACCTAACTATGGCTACACCTTC
-	-	TRBV14	13	TRBJ2-4	CASQRGAKNIQYF	TGTGCCAGCCAAAGGGGGGCCAAAAACATTCAGTACTTC
TRBD2	-	TRBV9	16	TRBJ2-5	CASSVAPGGAQETQYF	TGTGCCAGCAGCGTAGCCCCGGGGGGGGCGCAAGAGACCCAGTACTTC
TRBD1	-	TRBV10-3	14	TRBJ1-2	CATEGGQTNYGYTF	TGTGCGACCGAGGGGGGACAGACAAACTATGGCTACACCTTC
-	once	TRBV29-1	13	TRBJ1-6	CSVSDTGNSPLHF	TGCAGCGTGTCTGACACTGGTAACTCACCCCTCCACTTT
-	-	TRBV6-5	13	TRBJ1-1	CASEASVNTEAFF	TGTGCCAGCGAAGCCAGCGTGAACACTGAAGCTTTCTTT
-	-	TRBV27	16	TRBJ1-6	CASSLEGNSYNSPLHF	TGTGCCAGCAGTTTAGAGGGAAACTCCTATAATTCACCCCTCCACTTT
TRBD1	once	TRBV27	14	TRBJ1-1	CASRDSVLDTEAFF	TGTGCCAGCCGGGACAGCGTTTTGGACACTGAAGCTTTCTTT
TRBD1	-	TRBV10-3	12	TRBJ1-1	CATEQGQGGAFF	TGTGCCACCGAACAGGGGCAGGGGGGAGCTTTCTTT
-	-	TRBV7-3	13	TRBJ2-2	CASSSVHTGELFF	TGTGCCAGCAGTTCAGTCCACACCGGGGAGCTGTTTTTT
-	-	TRBV11-3	13	TRBJ1-1	CASSFRQTTEAFF	TGTGCCAGCAGCTTCCGACAGACCACTGAAGCTTTCTTT
-	-	TRBV15	14	TRBJ1-6	CATSRDPQRPPLHF	TGTGCCACCAGCAGAGATCCCCAGCGGCCACCCCTCCACTTT